This T cell receptor beta chain was captured by sequencing in a study of T cell responses to AZD1222 COVID-19 vaccine. Method: immunoSEQ multiplex PCR; TCRdb's copy keeps in-frame clones and lacks some. This repertoire shows over 150,000 clones, around 90% found once; its top ten account for over 1.5%. Germline CDR1 and CDR2: MRHNA and SNTAGT. Trimming took 0 bases from V and 0 from J; bases not matched to a gene: 14. The CDR3 totals 21 residues. This specimen was peripheral blood, taken on day 0 of AZD1222 vaccination. The rearrangement uses TRBV6-4 and TRBJ2-6; 7 nucleotides match TRBD1. The sequence was collected from an adult in good health. CDR3 protein: CASSDSIGGLSLGSGANVLTF. For the CDR3, the DNA is TGTGCCAGCAGTGACTCGATAGGGGGCCTATCTCTTGGCTCTGGGGCCAACGTCCTGACTTTC.